The 13 T cell receptor beta chains given below trace back to one sample, sequenced in a study of T cells in Graves' hyperthyroidism and ophthalmopathy. RNA transcripts were the template for amplifying TCR beta CDR3 regions. Primed by the HTBI set, a first-round RT-PCR was run on the TCR CDR3. TCRdb re-called the multiplex PCR reads through MiXCR, storing one row per CDR3 protein. The sample has about 400,000 distinct CDR3 sequences, around 15% seen once. The sequenced sample consisted of blood. The receptors were gathered from a man aged 50-59 years with Graves' ophthalmopathy.

This clonotype was counted many times. This chain joins TRBV28 and TRBJ2-7, with D tentatively TRBD1 (5 bases). CDR1 and CDR2 (germline): MDHEN, SYDVKM. The V and J ends lost 5 bases and 0 bases respectively, with 14 bases between them. The CDR3 covers 15 residues. CDR3 bases: TGTGCCAGCAGTAGCCATGGGCAGGGCTCCTACGAGCAGTACTTC. This translates into CASSSHGQGSYEQYF.

The chain employs TRBV29-1 and TRBJ1-1; D is unresolved. Germline V CDR1 and CDR2: SQVTM, ANQGSEA. The CDR3 contains 13 residues. Trimming removed 4 bases from V and 4 bases from J, with 13 bases in between. This chain's CDR3 is CSVVSSGSTEAFF. The CDR3 DNA reads as TGCAGCGTTGTATCCAGCGGCAGCACTGAAGCTTTCTTT. The full variable domain, in which reference TRBV29-1 and TRBJ1-1 provide the parts outside the CDR3, is SAVISQKPSRDICQRGTSLTIQCQVDSQVTMMFWYRQQPGQSLTLIATANQGSEATYESGFVIDKFPISRPNLTFSTLTVSNMSPEDSSIYLCSVVSSGSTEAFFGQGTRLTVV.

The sample holds many counts of this clonotype. J is TRBJ1-1 and V is TRBV7-9; TRBD1 might be the D (6 bases). Trimming cost V 5 bases and J 7 bases, with 11 bases left between them. The CDR3 totals 12 residues. Per the germline V gene, CDR1 is SEHNR and CDR2 is FQNEAQ (reference sequence). DNA for the CDR3: TGTGCCAGCAGCATTGACAGGAGTGAAGCTTTCTTT. This translates into CASSIDRSEAFF.

In this sample, this clonotype turned up many times. The rearrangement uses TRBV2 and TRBJ2-7; D is tentatively TRBD1 or TRBD2 (6 bases each). The germline V and J ends were trimmed by 7 bases and 6 bases, with 19 bases remaining between them. Germline V gene sequence: CDR1 SNHLY, CDR2 FYNNEI. The CDR3 is made up of 14 amino acids. This CDR3 reads CASKGQGGLGEQYF. The CDR3 coding sequence is TGTGCCAGCAAGGGCCAAGGGGGGCTGGGCGAGCAGTACTTC.

On this clonotype: An end of the junction differs from the germline gene, which may be a read error. The CDR3 region is CASSLVAGYNQPRHF. The CDR3 DNA reads as TGTGCCAGCAGCTTAGTGGCAGGATATAATCAGCCCCGGCATTTT. The chain couples TRBV7-2 to TRBJ1-5; D is unresolved. Germline V gene data show CDR1 as SGHTA and CDR2 as FQGNSA. The CDR3 runs to 15 residues.

For this clonotype: A read error may be the cause here, since a much bigger clone is one base away. The V call is TRBV6-1, the J call TRBJ2-7, with D possibly TRBD1 on 6 matching bases. Germline V gene sequence: CDR1 MNHNS, CDR2 SASEGT. This CDR3 comprises 17 residues. This CDR3 reads CAISTGTGSGLLHEQYF. In DNA, the CDR3 is TGTGCCATCAGTACCGGTACAGGGTCTGGGCTACTCCACGAGCAGTACTTC.

This clonotype was observed at least ten times. This sequence joins TRBV12-3 or TRBV12-4 and TRBJ2-2, with D perhaps matching TRBD2 (5 bases). V shed 5 bases and J shed 3 bases, with 10 bases lying between them. The CDR3 runs to 14 residues. CDR3 region: CASSPAEHTGELFF. Here the CDR3 DNA reads TGTGCCAGCAGTCCAGCGGAACACACCGGGGAGCTGTTTTTT.

This clonotype has ten or more counts. In DNA form, the CDR3 reads TGTGCCAGCAGCCTCGGCGGTAGCGGGGGCACAGATACGCAGTATTTT. Its translation is CASSLGGSGGTDTQYF. The gene calls are TRBV11-2 and TRBJ2-3, with 8 nucleotides matching TRBD2. CDR1 and CDR2 from the germline V gene are SGHAT and FQNNGV. Trimming at V came to 5 bases and at J to 1 base, leaving 8 bases not matched to a gene. The CDR3 sequence is 16 residues long.

This chain uses TRBV27 with TRBJ2-3, with D tentatively TRBD1 or TRBD2 (6 bases each). Between the trimmed V and J ends, which lost 6 bases and 4 bases, there was a span of 26 bases. In germline, CDR1 is MNHEY, CDR2 SMNVEV (reference sequence). The CDR3 sequence is 18 residues long. CDR3 nucleotides: TGTGCCAGCAGCAAGGGGGATAGCGGCCCATTACATCCAGATACGCAGTATTTT. It encodes CASSKGDSGPLHPDTQYF.

This clonotype was observed a few times. V and J are TRBV12-3 or TRBV12-4 and TRBJ1-5; TRBD1 matches 9 bases. The CDR3 is made up of 17 amino acids. V shed 5 bases, J shed 0 bases, and the junction held 8 bases outside the gene matches. CDR3 in amino acids: CASSRTPGQGSNQPQHF. The CDR3, as DNA: TGTGCCAGCAGTCGAACCCCGGGACAGGGTAGCAATCAGCCCCAGCATTTT.

This clonotype showed up many times. The V gene is TRBV7-9, the J gene TRBJ2-1; the match to TRBD2 covers 8 bases. The germline gives CDR1 SEHNR, CDR2 FQNEAQ (reference sequence). The CDR3 loop spans 15 amino acids. Losses at the gene ends were 4 bases for V and 5 bases for J; bases not matched to a gene: 7. The CDR3 protein is CASSYLAGLNNEQFF. In DNA form, the CDR3 reads TGTGCCAGCAGCTACTTAGCGGGACTAAACAATGAGCAGTTCTTC.

This clonotype was counted only a few times. V usage is TRBV27 and J usage is TRBJ1-5; no definite D call. The ends were cut back, 1 base at V and 0 bases at J, with 1 base in the middle. CDR3 length equals 13 residues. The germline V gene encodes CDR1 MNHEY and CDR2 SMNVEV (reference sequence). CDR3 loop: CASSLFSNQPQHF. For the CDR3, the DNA is TGTGCCAGCAGTTTATTTAGCAATCAGCCCCAGCATTTT.

Points on this clonotype: This clone may be a read error of a much larger clone one base away. The V gene is TRBV7-9, the J gene TRBJ1-1; no clear D. V dropped 4 bases and J dropped 3 bases, with 9 bases sitting between them. The CDR3 length is 13 residues. Germline V gives CDR1 SEHNR, CDR2 FQNEAQ (reference sequence). CDR3 coding DNA: TGTGCCAGCAGCTCCGAGATGGACACTGAAGCTTTCTTT. Translating gives CASSSEMDTEAFF. The full variable domain, in which reference TRBV7-9 and TRBJ1-1 provide the parts outside the CDR3, is DTGVSQNPRHKITKRGQNVTFRCDPISEHNRLYWYRQTLGQGPEFLTYFQNEAQLEKSRLLSDRFSAERPKGSFSTLEIQRTEQGDSAMYLCASSSEMDTEAFFGQGTRLTVV.